The 26 T cell receptor beta chains below were found in one sample sequenced in a study of blood T cell repertoires in COVID-19. Profiling relied on immunoSEQ multiplex PCR, and the TCRdb table lists in-frame clones only, not all of them. The sample shows 200,000 to 250,000 clones, 70% to 85% of them seen only once. The sample consisted of peripheral blood. These receptors all stem from a woman at least 80 years old with acute or convalescent COVID-19.

This clone was detected once. The V gene is TRBV28, the J gene TRBJ1-2, with 9 bases fitting TRBD1. The CDR3 runs to 15 residues. Germline V gene lookup returns CDR1 MDHEN and CDR2 SYDVKM. The ends lost 4 bases at V and 4 bases at J; junction bases unmatched: 7. CDR3 sequence reads: CASSSGTGRLYGYTF. CDR3 coding DNA: TGTGCCAGCAGTTCCGGGACAGGGCGACTCTATGGCTACACCTTC.

The V and J genes are TRBV14 and TRBJ1-1; D uncertain. The CDR3 is 13 amino acids. From germline, CDR1 is SGHDN and CDR2 FVKESK. V lost 0 bases and J 6 bases, leaving 8 bases between the germline ends. Written as DNA, the CDR3 is TGTGCCAGCAGCCAAGAAATGGAGGCTGAAGCTTTCTTT. This gives the protein CASSQEMEAEAFF. Full variable domain (rest looked up from reference TRBV14 and TRBJ1-1): EAGVTQFPSHSVIEKGQTVTLRCDPISGHDNLYWYRRVMGKEIKFLLHFVKESKQDESGMPNNRFLAERTGGTYSTLKVQPAELEDSGVYFCASSQEMEAEAFFGQGTRLTVV.

This clone was seen a few times. The chain links TRBV28 to TRBJ1-6; 7 positions match TRBD1. The CDR3 runs 15 residues. Unmatched junction bases numbered 9, after V lost 6 bases and J lost 7 bases. The germline CDR1 and CDR2 sequences are MDHEN and SYDVKM. CDR3 bases: TGTGCCAGCAGACCACTTGGGACAGCAAATTCACCCCTCCACTTT. It is translated as CASRPLGTANSPLHF.

This clone has at least ten counts. V and J are TRBV19 and TRBJ2-3, with TRBD2 identical over 10 bases. The CDR3 contains 15 residues. The germline V gene encodes CDR1 LNHDA and CDR2 SQIVND (reference sequence). Germline trimming cut 5 bases from V and 5 bases from J; bases unmatched to any gene: 7. This CDR3 is CASSSSGSGLDTQYF. The CDR3 DNA reads as TGTGCCAGTAGTTCTAGCGGGAGTGGATTAGATACGCAGTATTTT.

The chain has TRBV9 and TRBJ2-5; 8 positions match TRBD2. The CDR3 totals 15 residues. The V gene end was trimmed by 0 bases and the J gene end by 2 bases; junction bases not matched to a gene: 3. The germline CDR1 and CDR2 sequences are SGDLS and YYNGEE. CDR3 sequence reads: CASSVAPSGQETQYF. The DNA of the CDR3 is TGTGCCAGCAGCGTAGCTCCTAGCGGGCAAGAGACCCAGTACTTC.

The chain combines TRBV3-1 (or the pseudogene TRBV3-2) with TRBJ2-3, with D possibly TRBD1 on 6 matching bases. Between the trimmed V and J ends, which lost 0 bases and 2 bases, there was a span of 9 bases. Germline loops: CDR1 LGHDT, CDR2 YNNKEL (reference sequence). The CDR3 spans 15 residues. The CDR3 here is CASSQERGNTDTQYF. Here the CDR3 DNA reads TGTGCCAGCAGCCAAGAGAGGGGGAACACAGATACGCAGTATTTT.

The J gene is TRBJ2-7, the V gene TRBV25-1; maybe TRBD1 (6 bases). The germline V gene has CDR1 MGHDK and CDR2 SYGVNS. The CDR3 runs 14 residues. V lost 6 bases, J lost 2 bases, and 14 bases lay in between. CDR3 sequence: CASRSDRSAYEQYF. CDR3 in DNA: TGTGCCAGCAGATCAGACAGGAGTGCCTACGAGCAGTACTTC.

The chain recombines TRBV28 with TRBJ1-5, with 7 bases aligning to TRBD1. Unmatched junction bases numbered 17, after V lost 4 bases and J lost 2 bases. Germline V gives CDR1 MDHEN, CDR2 SYDVKM. The CDR3 is made up of 19 amino acids. The CDR3 reads CASSSKFGTVRFGNQPQHF. DNA for the CDR3: TGTGCCAGCAGTTCCAAATTTGGGACAGTAAGATTCGGCAATCAGCCCCAGCATTTT.

This sequence joins TRBV14 and TRBJ2-3, with a possible D match to TRBD1 (5 bases). Germline lookup yields CDR1 SGHDN and CDR2 FVKESK. The CDR3 loop spans 17 amino acids. The V and J ends lost 2 bases and 4 bases respectively, with 19 bases between them. The chain's CDR3 is CASSQIKGAALSDTQYF. The CDR3 nucleotides are TGTGCCAGCAGCCAAATTAAAGGGGCAGCCCTATCAGATACGCAGTATTTT. The full variable domain, completed using reference TRBV14 and TRBJ2-3, is EAGVTQFPSHSVIEKGQTVTLRCDPISGHDNLYWYRRVMGKEIKFLLHFVKESKQDESGMPNNRFLAERTGGTYSTLKVQPAELEDSGVYFCASSQIKGAALSDTQYFGPGTRLTVL.

V gene TRBV11-1 combines with J gene TRBJ2-1, with 7 nucleotides matching TRBD1. The CDR3 has 16 residues. V was pared by 5 bases and J by 9 bases, with 16 bases of the junction left unmatched. Germline CDR1 and CDR2: SGHAT and FQDESV (reference sequence). The CDR3 loop reads CASSNRGGGSVGEQFF. The CDR3 DNA reads TGTGCCAGCAGCAACAGGGGTGGCGGCTCGGTAGGTGAGCAGTTCTTC.

There are a few counts of this clone. The chain uses TRBV6-4 and TRBJ2-1; 10 bases are a match to TRBD2. The germline CDR1 and CDR2 sequences are MRHNA and SNTAGT. The CDR3 consists of 15 residues. Trimming removed 4 bases from V and 8 bases from J; junction bases left unmatched: 8. CDR3 sequence reads: CASSGGASGSYEQFF. The CDR3, as DNA: TGTGCCAGCAGTGGCGGTGCTAGCGGGAGCTATGAGCAGTTCTTC.

This rearrangement joins TRBV5-1 to TRBJ1-1, with D perhaps matching TRBD1 (6 bases). The ends were cut back, 3 bases at V and 0 bases at J, with 15 bases in the middle. CDR1 and CDR2 (germline): SGHRS, YFSETQ. This CDR3 contains 16 residues. The CDR3 DNA is TGCGCCAGCAGCTCTGGGGCAGGGGCTTTGAACACTGAAGCTTTCTTT. Translated: CASSSGAGALNTEAFF.

The chain links TRBV19 to TRBJ2-4, with D possibly being TRBD1 (5 bases). The CDR3 runs to 16 residues. The V end lost 0 bases, the J end lost 6 bases, and 15 bases lay between the germline ends. Germline V gives CDR1 LNHDA, CDR2 SQIVND (reference sequence). CDR3 sequence: CASSIDRQGLRNIQYF. The DNA for the CDR3 is TGTGCCAGTAGTATAGATCGGCAGGGTTTGAGAAACATTCAGTACTTC. The whole variable domain, filled in from reference TRBV19 and TRBJ2-4, reads DGGITQSPKYLFRKEGQNVTLSCEQNLNHDAMYWYRQDPGQGLRLIYYSQIVNDFQKGDIAEGYSVSREKKESFPLTVTSAQKNPTAFYLCASSIDRQGLRNIQYFGAGTRLSVL.

The chain carries TRBV28 and TRBJ2-5, with 10 positions matching TRBD2. The CDR3 is 15 amino acids. Germline V lookup: CDR1 MDHEN, CDR2 SYDVKM. With V trimmed by 5 bases and J by 5 bases, 8 bases remained unmatched. The CDR3 region is CASSETSGRRETQYF. The CDR3 DNA follows: TGTGCCAGCAGTGAGACTAGCGGGCGGCGGGAGACCCAGTACTTC.

This chain joins TRBV5-1 and TRBJ2-1, with 8 bases aligning to TRBD2. CDR1 is SGHRS, CDR2 YFSETQ, per germline. V dropped 4 bases and J dropped 8; count of bases not matched to a gene: 5. The CDR3 is 13 residues long. The CDR3 DNA sequence: TGCGCCAGCAGCGACGCGGGAGGTTATGAGCAGTTCTTC. Translated, it gives CASSDAGGYEQFF. Full variable domain (remainder filled in from reference TRBV5-1 and TRBJ2-1): KAGVTQTPRYLIKTRGQQVTLSCSPISGHRSVSWYQQTPGQGLQFLFEYFSETQRNKGNFPGRFSGRQFSNSRSEMNVSTLELGDSALYLCASSDAGGYEQFFGPGTRLTVL.

A single count supports this clone. The chain joins TRBV5-6 to TRBJ2-2; no clear D. Germline V gene sequence: CDR1 SGHDT, CDR2 YYEEEE. Trimming removed 3 bases from V and 4 bases from J, with 10 bases in between. The CDR3 length is 14 residues. The CDR3 loop is CASSSPVSTGELFF. Written as DNA, the CDR3 is TGTGCCAGCAGCTCCCCTGTTAGCACCGGGGAGCTGTTTTTT.

This sequence joins TRBV10-2 and TRBJ1-4; 7 bases fit TRBD1. V trimming: 6 bases; J trimming: 7 bases; junction bases outside the gene matches: 8. This CDR3 contains 14 residues. Germline CDR1 and CDR2: WSHSY and SAAADI. CDR3 in amino acids: CASRETGAGEKLFF. The CDR3 bases are TGCGCCAGCAGAGAAACAGGGGCCGGTGAAAAACTGTTTTTT.

The rearrangement uses TRBV5-4 and TRBJ2-6; D not resolved. The V gene's germline CDR1 is SGHNT and CDR2 YYREEE (reference sequence). The ends were cut back, 6 bases at V and 0 bases at J, with 7 bases in the middle. CDR3 length: 14 amino acids. The DNA of the CDR3 is TGTGCCAGCACCACAGCCTCTGGGGCCAACGTCCTGACTTTC. This translates into CASTTASGANVLTF.

The V and J genes are TRBV5-1 and TRBJ1-2; weak D call: TRBD1 (5 bases). The CDR3 is 15 amino acids. From germline, CDR1 is SGHRS and CDR2 YFSETQ. V was cut by 6 bases and J by 1 base, with 16 bases left in between. DNA for the CDR3: TGCGCCAGCACTCCCGGGGGTGGAAGTAACTATGGCTACACCTTC. Its translation: CASTPGGGSNYGYTF.

The rearrangement joins TRBV4-1 to TRBJ2-5; TRBD2 matches at 8 bases. The CDR3 loop spans 13 amino acids. Germline loops: CDR1 MGHRA, CDR2 YSYEKL. V gave up 4 bases and J gave up 5 bases; unmatched junction bases: 3. The CDR3 sequence is CASSRGGSETQYF. In DNA form, the CDR3 reads TGCGCCAGCAGCCGCGGGGGGTCGGAGACCCAGTACTTC.

This chain links TRBV19 with TRBJ2-7; tentative D call: TRBD1 (7 bases). There are 15 residues in the CDR3. The germline V gene has CDR1 LNHDA and CDR2 SQIVND (reference sequence). The V end lost 5 bases, the J end lost 6 bases, and 20 bases lay between the germline ends. CDR3 sequence (DNA): TGTGCCAGTAGTTCTGGCAGGGGGGCCGGTGGCGAGCAGTACTTC. Protein sequence: CASSSGRGAGGEQYF.

This clone was seen only a few times. The V and J genes are TRBV5-1 and TRBJ2-7, with 9 bases fitting TRBD2. The germline V gene encodes CDR1 SGHRS and CDR2 YFSETQ. V trimming: 1 base; J trimming: 2 bases; junction bases outside the gene matches: 7. The CDR3 spans 16 residues. In DNA, the CDR3 is TGCGCCAGCAGCTTGCTAGCGGGAAGGGGTGCCTACGAGCAGTACTTC. It encodes CASSLLAGRGAYEQYF. The entire variable domain, with the rest obtained from reference TRBV5-1 and TRBJ2-7, is as follows: KAGVTQTPRYLIKTRGQQVTLSCSPISGHRSVSWYQQTPGQGLQFLFEYFSETQRNKGNFPGRFSGRQFSNSRSEMNVSTLELGDSALYLCASSLLAGRGAYEQYFGPGTRLTVT.

This rearrangement joins TRBV28 to TRBJ1-1, with TRBD1 as a possible D gene (5 bases). CDR1 is MDHEN and CDR2 is SYDVKM in the germline V gene. This CDR3 is 15 amino acids long. V lost 6 bases and J lost 0, with 14 bases in between. DNA of the CDR3: TGTGCCAGCAGGGGGCCCCCTACCATGAACACTGAAGCTTTCTTT. Translation gives CASRGPPTMNTEAFF.

This clone was seen a handful of times. The chain combines TRBV27 with TRBJ1-1; 7 bases align to TRBD1. CDR1 is MNHEY and CDR2 is SMNVEV in the germline V gene (reference sequence). The CDR3 spans 17 residues. The V gene end was trimmed by 6 bases and the J gene end by 0 bases; junction bases not matched to a gene: 13. CDR3 sequence reads: CASSKQGPLRMNTEAFF. As DNA, the CDR3 is TGTGCCAGCAGCAAACAGGGGCCCCTTAGAATGAACACTGAAGCTTTCTTT.

V gene TRBV27 combines with J gene TRBJ2-3; the match to TRBD1 covers 8 bases. The CDR3 has 15 amino acids. The ends lost 4 bases at V and 3 bases at J; junction bases unmatched: 6. The germline V gene has CDR1 MNHEY and CDR2 SMNVEV (reference sequence). As DNA, the CDR3 is TGTGCCAGCAGTTACCAGGACAGGGTGACAGATACGCAGTATTTT. Its protein is CASSYQDRVTDTQYF.

V usage is TRBV6-1 and J usage is TRBJ2-6; no reliable D call. The CDR3 spans 16 residues. V gave up 4 bases and J gave up 0 bases, with 10 bases separating them. Germline assignment: CDR1 MNHNS and CDR2 SASEGT. CDR3 nucleotide sequence: TGTGCCAGCAGTGTCCAGCACTACTCTGGGGCCAACGTCCTGACTTTC. Translation: CASSVQHYSGANVLTF.